Each of the 10 T cell receptor beta chains below was sequenced from the same sample in a study of cytomegalovirus exposure and HLA in healthy donors. PCR employed 60 Vbeta and 13 Jbeta primers. The repertoire was sequenced with immunoSEQ multiplex PCR; TCRdb's copy has only in-frame clones and lacks some. This repertoire includes under 200,000 clones. Sequenced material: PBMCs. The receptors were sampled from a woman younger than 35 in good health and CMV-seropositive.

V and J are TRBV5-6 and TRBJ1-5; D remains unclear. CDR3 size: 16 residues. Looked up from germline, CDR1 is SGHDT and CDR2 is YYEEEE. Trimming shortened V by 4 bases and J by 2 bases, and 16 bases separated the two germline ends. Here the CDR3 reads CASSELGTGGNQPQHF. The CDR3, as DNA: TGTGCCAGCAGCGAGTTGGGCACCGGGGGCAATCAGCCCCAGCATTTT.

The chain uses TRBV20-1 and TRBJ1-1, with a tentative D call TRBD1 (5 bases). Germline V lookup: CDR1 DFQATT, CDR2 SNEGSKA (reference sequence). The CDR3 runs 10 residues. V was clipped by 5 bases and J by 7 bases, with 8 bases between them. The CDR3 spells CSAARVEAFF. In nucleotides, the CDR3 is TGCAGTGCTGCCAGGGTTGAAGCTTTCTTT.

The chain combines TRBV11-1 with TRBJ2-2; 9 bases line up with TRBD1. The CDR3 loop spans 15 amino acids. J was trimmed by 1 base and V by 5 bases; bases with no gene match: 2. Germline V gene data show CDR1 as SGHAT and CDR2 as FQDESV (reference sequence). CDR3 sequence: CASSRGQGNTGELFF. The CDR3 coding sequence is TGTGCCAGCAGCCGGGGACAGGGGAACACCGGGGAGCTGTTTTTT.

This chain links TRBV29-1 with TRBJ2-7; 8 bases align to TRBD2. The V gene's germline CDR1 is SQVTM and CDR2 ANQGSEA. This CDR3 is 12 amino acids long. The junction had 4 bases not matched to a gene; V was cut back by 6 bases and J by 3 bases. The chain's CDR3 is CSVSSGGYEQYF. The CDR3 DNA follows: TGCAGCGTATCAAGCGGGGGCTACGAGCAGTACTTC.

The V gene is TRBV7-6, the J gene TRBJ2-7, with a possible D match to TRBD1 (6 bases). With 5 bases removed from V and 2 bases from J, the gap between germline ends came to 10 bases. The CDR3 totals 13 residues. The germline V gene encodes CDR1 SGHVS and CDR2 FNYEAQ. The CDR3 DNA sequence: TGTGCCAGCAGCCATGGACAGACCTACGAGCAGTACTTC. It codes for CASSHGQTYEQYF.

V gene TRBV4-3 combines with J gene TRBJ2-7; D might be TRBD2 (6 bases). The germline gives CDR1 LGHNA, CDR2 YSLEER. The CDR3 has 14 residues. V was clipped by 4 bases and J by 1 base, with 11 bases between them. CDR3 DNA: TGCGCCAGCAGCCCCCTGGGGGGATCCTACGAGCAGTACTTC. Translating gives CASSPLGGSYEQYF.

The chain combines TRBV4-2 with TRBJ2-7; TRBD2 aligns across 9 bases. The junction had 14 bases not matched to a gene; V was cut back by 8 bases and J by 0 bases. In germline, CDR1 is LGHNA, CDR2 YNFKEQ. The CDR3 is 17 amino acids. The DNA for the CDR3 is TGTGCCAGCTCCCCAGGGCTAGCGGGGTTGAGCTCCTACGAGCAGTACTTC. This gives the protein CASSPGLAGLSSYEQYF.

V is TRBV18 and J is TRBJ2-5, with D unclear. Trimming removed 5 bases at V and 1 base at J, with 8 bases between. This CDR3 spans 13 amino acids. Germline V gene lookup returns CDR1 KGHSH and CDR2 LQKENI. The CDR3 sequence: CASSTRVQETQYF. The DNA of the CDR3 is TGTGCCAGCTCAACCCGGGTCCAAGAGACCCAGTACTTC.

The chain has TRBV9 and TRBJ2-7; a possible D gene is TRBD2 (5 bases). This CDR3 is built from 13 residues. The germline V and J ends were trimmed by 4 bases and 3 bases, with 11 bases remaining between them. Germline-derived CDR1 and CDR2 are SGDLS and YYNGEE. CDR3: CASSTRTGYEQYF. CDR3 DNA sequence: TGTGCCAGCAGCACCCGGACTGGCTACGAGCAGTACTTC. Full variable domain (missing parts from reference TRBV9 and TRBJ2-7): DSGVTQTPKHLITATGQRVTLRCSPRSGDLSVYWYQQSLDQGLQFLIQYYNGEERAKGNILERFSAQQFPDLHSELNLSSLELGDSALYFCASSTRTGYEQYFGPGTRLTVT.

The rearrangement links TRBV4-2 to TRBJ2-3; TRBD2 agrees at 9 bases. The CDR3 consists of 16 residues. The V gene's germline CDR1 is LGHNA and CDR2 YNFKEQ. V shed 0 bases and J 1 base; nucleotides not matched to a gene: 2. The CDR3 protein is CASSQEVAGGTDTQYF. The CDR3 nucleotides read TGTGCCAGCAGCCAAGAGGTAGCGGGGGGCACAGATACGCAGTATTTT.